This TCR beta chain was observed in a study of OX40 agonist ivuxolimab in advanced cancers. Study details: Each dose-escalation patient presented with hepatocellular carcinoma, melanoma, renal cell or head and neck cancer.

On this clone: The antigen is unknown.

Study-level findings and limits: Low normalized T-cell clonal expansion was also seen in some nonresponders. Fewer expanded clones were found on average in CD4+ than in CD8+ T cells.

With autoimmune disease history or systemic immunosuppression, patients were excluded. Measured with immunoSEQ multiplex PCR; TCRdb has only the in-frame clones, and not every one. The data hold about 18,000 clones, with about three quarters observed a single time. CDR3 length: 11 residues. Germline V gene sequence: CDR1 SNHLY, CDR2 FYNNEI. The germline V and J ends were trimmed by 5 bases and 7 bases, with 9 bases remaining between them. The chain couples TRBV2 to TRBJ2-7; D unresolved. This sample comprised CD4+ or CD8+ T cells sorted from blood, obtained in a trial of the OX40 agonist ivuxolimab. The clonotype comes from an adult with an advanced solid tumor such as melanoma, head and neck, liver or kidney cancer. The CDR3 DNA is TGTGCCAGCAGTCCCTCTTTTGAGCAGTACTTC. Translating gives CASSPSFEQYF.